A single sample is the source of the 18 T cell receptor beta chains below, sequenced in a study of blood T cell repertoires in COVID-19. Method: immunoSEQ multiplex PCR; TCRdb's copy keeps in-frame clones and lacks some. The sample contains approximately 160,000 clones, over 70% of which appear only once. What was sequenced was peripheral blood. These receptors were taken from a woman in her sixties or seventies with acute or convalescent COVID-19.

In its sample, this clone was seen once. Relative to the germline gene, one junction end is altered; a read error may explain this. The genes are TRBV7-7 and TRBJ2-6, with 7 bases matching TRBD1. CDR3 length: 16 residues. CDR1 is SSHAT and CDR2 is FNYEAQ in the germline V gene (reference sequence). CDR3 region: CASSSTGASGANVLTF. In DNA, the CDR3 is TGTGCTAGCAGCTCCACAGGGGCATCTGGGGCCAACGTCCTGACTTTC.

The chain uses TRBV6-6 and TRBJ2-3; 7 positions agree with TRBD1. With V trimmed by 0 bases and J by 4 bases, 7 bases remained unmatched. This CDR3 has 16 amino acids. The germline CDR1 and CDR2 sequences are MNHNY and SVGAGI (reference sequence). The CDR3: CASSYSATGQADTQYF. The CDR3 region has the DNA TGTGCCAGCAGTTACTCGGCGACAGGGCAGGCAGATACGCAGTATTTT.

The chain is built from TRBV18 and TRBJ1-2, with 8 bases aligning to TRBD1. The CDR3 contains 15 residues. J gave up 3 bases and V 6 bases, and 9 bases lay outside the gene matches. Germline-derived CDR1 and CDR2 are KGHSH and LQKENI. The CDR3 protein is CASSQIQGADYGYTF. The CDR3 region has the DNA TGTGCCAGCTCCCAAATTCAGGGGGCAGACTATGGCTACACCTTC.

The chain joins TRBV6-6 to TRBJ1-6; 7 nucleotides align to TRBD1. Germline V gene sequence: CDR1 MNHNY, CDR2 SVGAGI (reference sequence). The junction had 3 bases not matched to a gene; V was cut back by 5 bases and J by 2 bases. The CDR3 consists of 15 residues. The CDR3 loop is CASSGGQTYNSPLHF. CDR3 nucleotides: TGTGCCAGCAGTGGGGGACAGACCTATAATTCACCCCTCCACTTT.

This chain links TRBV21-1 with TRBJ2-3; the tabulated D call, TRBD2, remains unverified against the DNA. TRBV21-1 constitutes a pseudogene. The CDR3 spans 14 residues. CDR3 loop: CASSMTSSTDTQYF. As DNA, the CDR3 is TGTGCCAGCAGTATGACTAGCAGCACAGATACGCAGTATTTT.

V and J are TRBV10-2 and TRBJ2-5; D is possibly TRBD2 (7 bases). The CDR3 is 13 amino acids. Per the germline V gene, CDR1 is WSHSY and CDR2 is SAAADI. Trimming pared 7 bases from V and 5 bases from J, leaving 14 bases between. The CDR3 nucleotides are TGCGCCAGCAATGGGGGGGCCTCGGAGACCCAGTACTTC. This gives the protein CASNGGASETQYF.

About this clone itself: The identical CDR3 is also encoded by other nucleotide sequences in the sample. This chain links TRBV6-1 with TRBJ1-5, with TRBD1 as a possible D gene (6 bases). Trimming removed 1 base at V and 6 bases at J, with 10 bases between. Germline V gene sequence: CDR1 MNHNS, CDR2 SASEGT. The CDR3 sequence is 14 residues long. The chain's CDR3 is CASSEGGGGQPQHF. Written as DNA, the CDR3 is TGTGCCAGCAGTGAAGGAGGGGGGGGTCAGCCCCAGCATTTT.

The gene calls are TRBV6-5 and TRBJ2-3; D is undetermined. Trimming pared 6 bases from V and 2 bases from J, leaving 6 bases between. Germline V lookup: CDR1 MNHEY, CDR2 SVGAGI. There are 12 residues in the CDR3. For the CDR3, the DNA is TGTGCCAGCAGCGAGAACACAGATACGCAGTATTTT. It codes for CASSENTDTQYF.

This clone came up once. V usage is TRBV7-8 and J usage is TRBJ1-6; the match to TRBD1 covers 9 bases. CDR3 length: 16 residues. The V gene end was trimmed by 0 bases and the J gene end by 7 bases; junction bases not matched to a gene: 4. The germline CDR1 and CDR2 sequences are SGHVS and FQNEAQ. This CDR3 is CASSLAQGAGNSPLHF. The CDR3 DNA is TGTGCCAGCAGCTTAGCACAGGGGGCTGGGAATTCACCCCTCCACTTT.

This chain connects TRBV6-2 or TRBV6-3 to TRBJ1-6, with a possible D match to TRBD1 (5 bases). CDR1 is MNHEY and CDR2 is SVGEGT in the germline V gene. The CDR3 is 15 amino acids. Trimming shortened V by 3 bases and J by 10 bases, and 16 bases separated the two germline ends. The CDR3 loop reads CASSYGGQSGSPLHF. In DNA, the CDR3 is TGTGCCAGCAGTTATGGAGGACAAAGCGGGTCACCCCTCCACTTT.

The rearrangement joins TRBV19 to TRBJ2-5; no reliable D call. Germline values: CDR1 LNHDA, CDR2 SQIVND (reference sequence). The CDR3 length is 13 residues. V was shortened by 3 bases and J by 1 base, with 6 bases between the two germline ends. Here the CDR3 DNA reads TGTGCCAGTAGTATCTCCGTCCAAGAGACCCAGTACTTC. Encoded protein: CASSISVQETQYF.

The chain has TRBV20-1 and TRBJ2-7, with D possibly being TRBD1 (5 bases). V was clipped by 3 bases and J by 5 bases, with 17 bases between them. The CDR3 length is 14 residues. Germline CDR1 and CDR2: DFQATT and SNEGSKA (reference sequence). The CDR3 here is CSASLGLGRHEQYF. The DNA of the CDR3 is TGCAGTGCTAGTTTGGGGTTGGGGCGGCACGAGCAGTACTTC.

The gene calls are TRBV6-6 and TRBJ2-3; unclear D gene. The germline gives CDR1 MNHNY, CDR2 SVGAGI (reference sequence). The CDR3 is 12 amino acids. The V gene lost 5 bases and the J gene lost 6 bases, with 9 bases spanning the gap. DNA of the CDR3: TGTGCCAGCAGTCCTTTCGGGGATACGCAGTATTTT. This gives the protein CASSPFGDTQYF.

The CDR3 DNA sequence: TGTGCCAGCTCACCGGGGGCAGGGCTGGGAAACACTGAAGCTTTCTTT. Protein product: CASSPGAGLGNTEAFF. The genes are TRBV18 and TRBJ1-1; D is possibly TRBD1 (6 bases). Trimming left V 3 bases short and J 2 bases short, with 16 bases between. This CDR3 region has 16 residues. Germline CDR1 is KGHSH and CDR2 is LQKENI.

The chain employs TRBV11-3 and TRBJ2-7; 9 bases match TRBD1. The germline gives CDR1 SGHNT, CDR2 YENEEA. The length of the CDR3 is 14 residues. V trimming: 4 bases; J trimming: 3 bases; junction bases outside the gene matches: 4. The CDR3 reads CASSSRDRDYEQYF. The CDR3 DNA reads TGTGCCAGCAGCTCCCGGGACAGGGACTACGAGCAGTACTTC.

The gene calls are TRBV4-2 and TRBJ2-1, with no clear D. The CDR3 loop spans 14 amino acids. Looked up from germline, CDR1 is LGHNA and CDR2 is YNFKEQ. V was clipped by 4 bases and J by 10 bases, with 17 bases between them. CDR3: CASSPTLTPREQFF. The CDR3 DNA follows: TGTGCCAGCAGCCCGACCTTGACTCCACGGGAGCAGTTCTTC.

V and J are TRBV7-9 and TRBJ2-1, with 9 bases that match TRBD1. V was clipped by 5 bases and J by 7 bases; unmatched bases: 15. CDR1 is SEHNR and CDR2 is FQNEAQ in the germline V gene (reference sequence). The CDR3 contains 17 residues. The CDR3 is CASSPPVWTGEGNEQFF. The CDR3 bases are TGTGCCAGCAGCCCCCCGGTGTGGACAGGGGAAGGAAATGAGCAGTTCTTC.

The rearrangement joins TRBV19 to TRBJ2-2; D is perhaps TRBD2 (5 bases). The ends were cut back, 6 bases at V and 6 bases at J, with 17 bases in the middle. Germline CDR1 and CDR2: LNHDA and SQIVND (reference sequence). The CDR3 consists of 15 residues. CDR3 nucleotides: TGTGCCAGTAGAATTAGCCTAGCAATGGCCGGGGAGCTGTTTTTT. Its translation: CASRISLAMAGELFF.